The present T cell receptor (beta chain) was sequenced within a study of T cells in Graves' hyperthyroidism and ophthalmopathy. RNA transcripts gave rise to amplified TCR beta CDR3 regions. First-round RT-PCR of the TCR CDR3 relied on the HTBI primer set. Each CDR3 protein gets one entry after TCRdb re-called the multiplex PCR reads with MiXCR. The sample holds over 650,000 distinct CDR3 sequences, 45% seen once. Diagnostic assessment was based on clinical symptoms, serum thyroxine and TRAb, thyroid ultrasound and orbital computed tomography. The TCR comes from an adult man with Graves' disease, either hyperthyroidism or ophthalmopathy (not recorded which). The specimen sequenced was peripheral blood or thyroid tissue (not recorded which).

The CDR3 nucleotides are TGTGCCAGCAGCTTAGGCCCAACAGGGGAAAAACTGTTTTTT. This gives the protein CASSLGPTGEKLFF. The J gene is TRBJ1-4, the V gene TRBV7-4; possible D gene TRBD1, 6 bases. This CDR3 is built from 14 residues. CDR1 and CDR2 (germline): SGHVT, SQSDAQ. Trimming shortened V by 1 base and J by 8 bases, and 11 bases separated the two germline ends.